A selection of T cell receptor beta chains follows, all from one sample in a study of identical twins. A single record per CDR3 protein comes from TCRdb applying MiXCR to the 5' RACE reads. The sample holds 210,000 or so distinct CDR3 sequences; around 6.9% are singletons and the top ten take around 2.1%. The sample was also linked to a second study, of yellow fever vaccine responses in identical twins.

Sequenced input: memory (CD45RO+) T cells sorted from blood. The source of these receptors is a woman under 30 in good health. Both conserved end residues are trimmed from each CDR3. Expanded clones are given a class, and other clones once, few, many or no size at all.

j_call v_call clone_size cdr3_aa
TRBJ1-2 TRBV20-1 few SASPNSEDYGYT
TRBJ2-5 TRBV6-5 few ASSYSGGSQETQY
TRBJ2-3 TRBV4-2 many ASSQGLATTDTQY
TRBJ2-5 TRBV20-1 - SAQGAAHRGTQY
TRBJ2-3 TRBV28 many ASGGPGTDTQY
TRBJ2-5 TRBV20-1 few SAESGKETQY
TRBJ2-1 TRBV5-1 - ASNSLFVDEQF
TRBJ1-1 TRBV7-9 - ASSEDSRKK
TRBJ2-7 TRBV5-1 - ASSLEGDRGQEQY
TRBJ2-2 TRBV3-1 - ASSRGLAGGPGTGELF
TRBJ1-1 TRBV12-3/TRBV12-4 many ASRSGTGGTEAF
TRBJ1-5 TRBV5-1 - ASSLGIGRPQH
TRBJ2-3 TRBV6-1 few ASSERTGTGTQY
TRBJ2-2 TRBV6-1 - ACRDTYTGELF
TRBJ2-1 TRBV19 few ASSKVDSGSVEQF
TRBJ2-5 TRBV4-3 - ASSQDGGRPETQY